This T cell receptor (beta chain) comes out of a study of siplizumab effects on memory and regulatory T cells. Findings of the study overall: Proliferating siplizumab-cultured Tregs lacked confirmed suppressive function.

V shed 4 bases and J shed 5 bases, with 9 bases lying between them. CDR1 and CDR2 (germline): MRHNA, SNTAGT. This CDR3 has 13 amino acids. TCRdb's copy holds only in-frame clones and misses some; the assay was immunoSEQ multiplex PCR. The sample has about 66,000 clones; approximately 97% are singletons. Worth noting for this clone: Its matching antigen is unknown.

Sequenced sample: naive CD8+ T cells sorted from blood. The chain employs TRBV6-4 and TRBJ2-1; no clear D. The sequence derives from a human donor in good health. The CDR3 sequence is CASSALVDNEQFF. The CDR3 coding sequence is TGTGCCAGCAGTGCCCTAGTGGACAATGAGCAGTTCTTC.